A selection of T cell receptor beta chains follows, all from one sample in a study of glioma-infiltrating T cells. TCRdb passed the multiplex PCR reads through MiXCR, listing each CDR3 protein once. The table has over 140,000 distinct CDR3 sequences, about two fifths seen once. Sequencing was performed on glioma tissue, nonneoplastic brain tissue, or PBMCs (not recorded which). These TCRs come from a human donor with low-grade glioma or glioblastoma, undergoing nonglioma brain surgery, or in good health (not recorded which). CDR3s include the opening cysteine and the closing phenylalanine or tryptophan. The D gene is left open where the match is weak. Clone sizes are given selectively: once, few, many, or a class where the clone is expanded.

D gene	V gene	J gene	clone size	CDR3 DNA	CDR3 protein
NA	TRBV24-1	TRBJ2-1	few	TGTGCCACCAGTGTAGATCGTGGGAGGTTGAATGAGCAGTTCTTC	CATSVDRGRLNEQFF
NA	TRBV18	TRBJ2-5	NA	TGTGCCAGCTCATCTACAGGGTACGAGACCCAGTACTTC	CASSSTGYETQYF
TRBD2	TRBV6-5	TRBJ2-1	NA	TGTGCCAGCAGTTACGCGGCTAGCGGGATTTACAATGAGCAGTTCTTC	CASSYAASGIYNEQFF
NA	TRBV28	TRBJ2-3	NA	TGTGCCAGCAGTTCACCGGGAGAAAGGGATACGCAGTATTTT	CASSSPGERDTQYF
NA	TRBV20-1	TRBJ1-5	few	TGCAGTGCTAGAGAGGTCGGGCGGCTCAATCAGCCCCAGCATTTT	CSAREVGRLNQPQHF
TRBD2	TRBV7-9	TRBJ2-1	NA	TGTGCCAGCAGCTTAACTAGCGGGATTCACAATGAGCAGTTCTTC	CASSLTSGIHNEQFF
NA	TRBV18	TRBJ2-1	few	TGTGCCAGCTCACCAGGCGGGCCGACCTACAATGAGCAGTTCTTC	CASSPGGPTYNEQFF
TRBD2	TRBV7-9	TRBJ2-5	NA	TGTGCCAGCAGCCCAACGGGAGGTAGAGAGACCCAGTACTTC	CASSPTGGRETQYF
TRBD1	TRBV6-1	TRBJ1-2	NA	TGTGCCAGCAGGGGACAGGGTAGACTCTATGGCTACACCTTC	CASRGQGRLYGYTF
NA	TRBV6-1	TRBJ2-7	few	TGTGCCAGCAGTGGTGACAGATACGAGCAGTACTTC	CASSGDRYEQYF
TRBD1	TRBV7-3	TRBJ2-3	NA	TGTGCCAGCGGACAGGGATACACAGATACGCAGTATTTT	CASGQGYTDTQYF
NA	TRBV27	TRBJ1-2	NA	TGTGCCAGCAGTCCCCTAACAGAAACTAACTATGGCTACACCTTC	CASSPLTETNYGYTF